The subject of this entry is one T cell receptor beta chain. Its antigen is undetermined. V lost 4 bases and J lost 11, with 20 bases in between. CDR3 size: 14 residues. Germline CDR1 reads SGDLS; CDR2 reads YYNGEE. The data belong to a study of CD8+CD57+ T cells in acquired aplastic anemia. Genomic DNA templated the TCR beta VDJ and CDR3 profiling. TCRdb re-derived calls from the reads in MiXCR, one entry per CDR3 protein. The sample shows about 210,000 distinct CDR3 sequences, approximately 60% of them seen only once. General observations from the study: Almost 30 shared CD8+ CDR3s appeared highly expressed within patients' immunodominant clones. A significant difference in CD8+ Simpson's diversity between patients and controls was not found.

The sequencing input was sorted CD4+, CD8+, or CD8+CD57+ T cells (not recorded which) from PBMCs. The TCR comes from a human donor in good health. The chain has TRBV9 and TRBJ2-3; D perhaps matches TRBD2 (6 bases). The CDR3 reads CASSLGLAKNEQYF. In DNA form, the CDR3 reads TGTGCCAGCAGCTTGGGGCTAGCGAAGAATGAGCAGTATTTT.